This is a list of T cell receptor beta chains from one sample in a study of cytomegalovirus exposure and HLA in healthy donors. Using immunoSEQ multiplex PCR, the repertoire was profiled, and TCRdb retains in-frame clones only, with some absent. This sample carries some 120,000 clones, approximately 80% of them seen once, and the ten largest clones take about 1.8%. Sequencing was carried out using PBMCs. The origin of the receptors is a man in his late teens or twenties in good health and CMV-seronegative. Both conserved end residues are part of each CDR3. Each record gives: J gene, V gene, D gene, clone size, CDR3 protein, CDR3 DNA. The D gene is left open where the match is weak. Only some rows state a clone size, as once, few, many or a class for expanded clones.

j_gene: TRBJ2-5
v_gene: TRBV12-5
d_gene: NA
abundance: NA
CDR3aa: CARDTPVKTQYF
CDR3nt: TGTGCTAGGGACACCCCGGTGAAGACCCAGTACTTC

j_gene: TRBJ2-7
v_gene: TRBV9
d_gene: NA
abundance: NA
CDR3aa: CASSVVPTAVSYEQYF
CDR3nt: TGTGCCAGCAGCGTAGTCCCCACAGCGGTCTCCTACGAGCAGTACTTC

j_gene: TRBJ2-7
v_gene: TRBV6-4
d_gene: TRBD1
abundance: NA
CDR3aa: CASTDRETYEQYF
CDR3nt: TGTGCCAGCACGGACAGGGAGACCTACGAGCAGTACTTC

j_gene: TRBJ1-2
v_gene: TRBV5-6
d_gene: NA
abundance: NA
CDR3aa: CASSLRQGYGYTF
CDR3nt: TGTGCCAGCAGCTTGAGGCAGGGCTATGGCTACACCTTC

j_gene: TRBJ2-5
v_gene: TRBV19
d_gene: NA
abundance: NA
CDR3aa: CASTHGGETQYF
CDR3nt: TGTGCCAGTACCCACGGAGGGGAGACCCAGTACTTC

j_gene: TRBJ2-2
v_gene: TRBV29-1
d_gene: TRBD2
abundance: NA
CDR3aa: CSVGVGLAGGSGELFF
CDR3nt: TGCAGCGTTGGGGTAGGACTAGCGGGGGGATCAGGGGAGCTGTTTTTT

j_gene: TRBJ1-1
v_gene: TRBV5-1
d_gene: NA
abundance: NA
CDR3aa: CASSFMDSLNTEAFF
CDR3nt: TGCGCCAGCAGCTTCATGGACAGCCTTAACACTGAAGCTTTCTTT

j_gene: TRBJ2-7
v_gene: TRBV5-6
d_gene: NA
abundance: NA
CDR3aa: CASSLGSGEQYF
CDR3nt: TGTGCCAGCAGCTTGGGGTCAGGGGAGCAGTACTTC

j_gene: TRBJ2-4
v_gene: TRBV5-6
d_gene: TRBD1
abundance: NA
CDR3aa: CASSLDRGHIQYF
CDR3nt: TGTGCCAGCAGCTTGGACAGGGGACACATTCAGTACTTC

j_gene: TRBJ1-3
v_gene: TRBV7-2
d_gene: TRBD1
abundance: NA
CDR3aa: CASSPGGITGNTIYF
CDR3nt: TGTGCCAGCAGCCCAGGGGGGATAACTGGAAACACCATATATTTT

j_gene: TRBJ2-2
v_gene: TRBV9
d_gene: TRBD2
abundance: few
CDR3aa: CASSPARGGGTGELFF
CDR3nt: TGTGCCAGCAGCCCGGCGCGGGGGGGCGGCACCGGGGAGCTGTTTTTT

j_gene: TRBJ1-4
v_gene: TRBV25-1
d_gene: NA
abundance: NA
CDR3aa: CASSPLGGGDEKLFF
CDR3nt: TGTGCCAGCAGTCCCCTCGGGGGGGGAGATGAAAAACTGTTTTTT